The 4 T cell receptor beta chains presented below share a single source sample, sequenced in a study of cytomegalovirus exposure and HLA in healthy donors. Vbeta (60) and Jbeta (13) primers were used in the PCR. This table comes from immunoSEQ multiplex PCR, and its TCRdb copy is limited to in-frame clones, with some not included. The profile shows 150,000 to 200,000 clones, 65% to 85% of them singletons. The sequenced sample was PBMCs. The receptor source for this set is a man between 60 and 75 years old in good health and CMV-seronegative.

This clone was picked up one time. The rearrangement joins TRBV20-1 to TRBJ2-5, with no clear D. This CDR3 is built from 11 residues. CDR1 and CDR2 from the germline V gene are DFQATT and SNEGSKA (reference sequence). V lost 5 bases, J lost 1 base, and 5 bases lay in between. This chain's CDR3 is CSARFQETQYF. Written as DNA, the CDR3 is TGCAGTGCTCGGTTCCAAGAGACCCAGTACTTC.

In its sample, this clone was seen once. V gene TRBV7-2 combines with J gene TRBJ2-3; TRBD2 aligns across 15 bases. V trimming: 5 bases; J trimming: 4 bases; junction bases outside the gene matches: 4. Germline V gene lookup returns CDR1 SGHTA and CDR2 FQGNSA. This CDR3 has 16 residues. The CDR3 sequence: CASSLGLAGGADTQYF. CDR3 nucleotide sequence: TGTGCCAGCAGCCTGGGACTAGCGGGAGGTGCAGATACGCAGTATTTT.

V is TRBV7-8 and J is TRBJ2-1, with unresolved D. V was clipped by 5 bases and J by 6 bases, with 11 bases between them. The germline gives CDR1 SGHVS, CDR2 FQNEAQ. The CDR3 runs to 13 residues. The CDR3 nucleotides read TGTGCCAGCAGCGTATTTTCCGGCAATGAGCAGTTCTTC. This encodes CASSVFSGNEQFF.

V and J are TRBV28 and TRBJ1-1; D is perhaps TRBD1 (5 bases). The CDR3 runs to 14 residues. Germline lookup yields CDR1 MDHEN and CDR2 SYDVKM. V lost 5 bases and J 1 base, leaving 11 bases between the germline ends. The CDR3 bases are TGTGCCAGCAGTCACGCGGGGCAGAACACTGAAGCTTTCTTT. Translated, it gives CASSHAGQNTEAFF.